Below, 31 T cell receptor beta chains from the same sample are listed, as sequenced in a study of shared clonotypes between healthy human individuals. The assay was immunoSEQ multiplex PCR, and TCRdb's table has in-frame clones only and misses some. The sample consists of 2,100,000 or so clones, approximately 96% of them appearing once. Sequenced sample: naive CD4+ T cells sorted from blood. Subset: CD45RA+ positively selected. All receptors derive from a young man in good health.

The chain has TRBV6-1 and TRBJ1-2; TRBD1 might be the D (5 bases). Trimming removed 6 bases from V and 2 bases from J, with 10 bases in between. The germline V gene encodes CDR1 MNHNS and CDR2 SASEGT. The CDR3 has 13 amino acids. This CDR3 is CASRKRGNYGYTF. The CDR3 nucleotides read TGTGCCAGCAGAAAGAGGGGAAACTATGGCTACACCTTC.

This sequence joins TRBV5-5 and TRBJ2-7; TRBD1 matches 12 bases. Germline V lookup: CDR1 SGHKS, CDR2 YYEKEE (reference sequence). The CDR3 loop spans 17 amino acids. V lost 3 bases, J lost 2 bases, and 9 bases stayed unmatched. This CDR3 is CASSSPPGQGAAYEQYF. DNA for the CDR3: TGTGCCAGCAGCTCCCCTCCGGGACAGGGGGCAGCCTACGAGCAGTACTTC.

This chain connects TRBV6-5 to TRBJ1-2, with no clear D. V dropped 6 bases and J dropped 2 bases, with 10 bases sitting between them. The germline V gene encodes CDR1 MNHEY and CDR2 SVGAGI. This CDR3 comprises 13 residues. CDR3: CASREVGNYGYTF. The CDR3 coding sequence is TGTGCCAGCAGGGAGGTGGGGAACTATGGCTACACCTTC.

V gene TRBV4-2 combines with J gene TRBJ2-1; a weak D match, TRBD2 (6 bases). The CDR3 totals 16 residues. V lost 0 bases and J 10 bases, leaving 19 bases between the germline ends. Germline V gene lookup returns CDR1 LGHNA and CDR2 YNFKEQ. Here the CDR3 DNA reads TGTGCCAGCAGCCAAGACCTGACTAGAACGGGACGAGAGCAGTTCTTC. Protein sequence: CASSQDLTRTGREQFF.

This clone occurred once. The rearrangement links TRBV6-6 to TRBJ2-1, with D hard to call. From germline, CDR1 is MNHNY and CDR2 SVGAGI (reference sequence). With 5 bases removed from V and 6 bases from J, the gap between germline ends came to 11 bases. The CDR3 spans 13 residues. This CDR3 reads CASSRDKTNEQFF. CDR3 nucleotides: TGTGCCAGCAGTCGTGACAAGACCAATGAGCAGTTCTTC.

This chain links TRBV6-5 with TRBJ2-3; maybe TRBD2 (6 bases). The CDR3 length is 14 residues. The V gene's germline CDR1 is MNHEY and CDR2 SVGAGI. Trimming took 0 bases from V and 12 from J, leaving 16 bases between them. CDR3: CASSYSLVTGLQYF. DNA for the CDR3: TGTGCCAGCAGTTACTCCCTCGTAACGGGACTCCAGTATTTT.

CDR3 region: CASSLGHGVGSYNEQFF. The CDR3 nucleotides read TGCGCCAGCAGCTTGGGCCACGGGGTCGGATCCTACAATGAGCAGTTCTTC. The rearrangement joins TRBV5-1 to TRBJ2-1; perhaps TRBD2 as D (5 bases). The CDR3 spans 17 residues. V lost 0 bases to trimming and J lost 1 base, with 14 bases between them. Germline CDR1 and CDR2: SGHRS and YFSETQ.

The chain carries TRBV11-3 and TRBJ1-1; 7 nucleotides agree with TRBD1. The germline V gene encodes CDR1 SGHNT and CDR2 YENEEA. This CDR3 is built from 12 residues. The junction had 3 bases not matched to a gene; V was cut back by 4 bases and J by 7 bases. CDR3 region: CASSSYRGEAFF. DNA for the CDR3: TGTGCCAGCAGCTCGTACAGGGGTGAAGCTTTCTTT.

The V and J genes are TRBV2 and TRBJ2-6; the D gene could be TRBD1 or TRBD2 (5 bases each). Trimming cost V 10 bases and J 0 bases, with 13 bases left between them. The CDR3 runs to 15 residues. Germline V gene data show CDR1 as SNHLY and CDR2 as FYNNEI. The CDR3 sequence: CATTPGTSGANVLTF. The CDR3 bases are TGTGCCACCACCCCGGGGACCTCTGGGGCCAACGTCCTGACTTTC.

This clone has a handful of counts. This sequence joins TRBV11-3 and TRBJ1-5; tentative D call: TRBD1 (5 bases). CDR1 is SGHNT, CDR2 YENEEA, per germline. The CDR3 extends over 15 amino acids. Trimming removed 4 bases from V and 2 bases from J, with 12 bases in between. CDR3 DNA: TGTGCCAGCAGCTGTTCGGGGGTCTGCAATCAGCCCCAGCATTTT. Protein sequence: CASSCSGVCNQPQHF.

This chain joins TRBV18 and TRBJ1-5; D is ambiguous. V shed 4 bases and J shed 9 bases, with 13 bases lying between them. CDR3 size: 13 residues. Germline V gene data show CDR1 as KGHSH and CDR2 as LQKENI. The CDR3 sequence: CASSRPGGGPQHF. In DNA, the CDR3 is TGTGCCAGCTCACGGCCAGGAGGAGGGCCCCAGCATTTT.

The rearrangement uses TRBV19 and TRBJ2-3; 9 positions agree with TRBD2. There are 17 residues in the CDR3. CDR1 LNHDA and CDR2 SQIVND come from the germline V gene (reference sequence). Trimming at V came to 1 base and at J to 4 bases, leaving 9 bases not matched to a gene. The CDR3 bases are TGTGCCAGTAGTATAGCTAGCGGGATGATTAGCCCAGATACGCAGTATTTT. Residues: CASSIASGMISPDTQYF.

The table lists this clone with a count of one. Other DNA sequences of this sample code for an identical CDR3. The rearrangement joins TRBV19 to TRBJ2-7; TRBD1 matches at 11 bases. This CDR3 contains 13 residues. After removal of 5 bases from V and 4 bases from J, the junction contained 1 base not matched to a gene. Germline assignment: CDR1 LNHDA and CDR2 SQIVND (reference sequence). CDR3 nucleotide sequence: TGTGCCAGTAGTGGGGACAGGGGGTACGAGCAGTACTTC. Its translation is CASSGDRGYEQYF.

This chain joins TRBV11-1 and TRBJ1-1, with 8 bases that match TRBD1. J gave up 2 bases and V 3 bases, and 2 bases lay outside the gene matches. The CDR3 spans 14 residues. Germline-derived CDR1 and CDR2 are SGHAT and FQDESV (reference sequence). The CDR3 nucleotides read TGTGCCAGCAGCTTCCAGGGGGCAAACACTGAAGCTTTCTTT. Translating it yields CASSFQGANTEAFF.

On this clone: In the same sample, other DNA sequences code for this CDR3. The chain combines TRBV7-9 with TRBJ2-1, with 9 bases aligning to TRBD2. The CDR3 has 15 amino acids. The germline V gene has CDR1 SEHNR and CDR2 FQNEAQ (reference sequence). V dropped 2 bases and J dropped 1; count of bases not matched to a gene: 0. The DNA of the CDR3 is TGTGCCAGCAGCTTAAGCGGGGGGTCCTACAATGAGCAGTTCTTC. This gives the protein CASSLSGGSYNEQFF.

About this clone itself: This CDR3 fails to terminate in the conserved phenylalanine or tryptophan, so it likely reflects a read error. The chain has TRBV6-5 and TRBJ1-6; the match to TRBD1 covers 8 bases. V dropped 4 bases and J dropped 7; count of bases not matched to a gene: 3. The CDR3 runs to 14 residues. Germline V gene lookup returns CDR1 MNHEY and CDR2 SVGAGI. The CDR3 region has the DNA TGTGCCAGCAGTTCAACAGGGGGGAATTCACCCCTCCACTCT. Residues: CASSSTGGNSPLHS.

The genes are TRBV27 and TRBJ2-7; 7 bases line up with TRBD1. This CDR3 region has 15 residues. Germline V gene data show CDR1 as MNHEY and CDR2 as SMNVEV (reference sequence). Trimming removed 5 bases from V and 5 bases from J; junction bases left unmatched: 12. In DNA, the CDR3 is TGTGCCAGCAGTACACAGGGGATGGGTAGGAACGAGCAGTACTTC. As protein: CASSTQGMGRNEQYF.

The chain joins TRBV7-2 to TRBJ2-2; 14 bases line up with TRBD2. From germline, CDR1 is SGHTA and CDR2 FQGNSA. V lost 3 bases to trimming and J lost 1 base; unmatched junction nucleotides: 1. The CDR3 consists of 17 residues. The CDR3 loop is CASSFGTSGRNTGELFF. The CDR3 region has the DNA TGTGCCAGCAGCTTTGGGACTAGCGGGAGGAACACCGGGGAGCTGTTTTTT.

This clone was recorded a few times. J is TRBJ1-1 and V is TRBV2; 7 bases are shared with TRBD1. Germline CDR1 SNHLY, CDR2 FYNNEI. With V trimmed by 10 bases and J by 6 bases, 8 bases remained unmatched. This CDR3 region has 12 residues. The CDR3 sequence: CATKQGIAEAFF. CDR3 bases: TGTGCCACAAAACAGGGGATTGCTGAAGCTTTCTTT.

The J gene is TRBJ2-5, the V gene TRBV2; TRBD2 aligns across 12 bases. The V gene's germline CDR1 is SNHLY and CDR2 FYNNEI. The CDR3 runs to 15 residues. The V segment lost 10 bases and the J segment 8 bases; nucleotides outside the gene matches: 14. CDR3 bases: TGTGCCAACCGACCTTGGACTAGCGGGACGTACACCCAGTACTTC. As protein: CANRPWTSGTYTQYF.

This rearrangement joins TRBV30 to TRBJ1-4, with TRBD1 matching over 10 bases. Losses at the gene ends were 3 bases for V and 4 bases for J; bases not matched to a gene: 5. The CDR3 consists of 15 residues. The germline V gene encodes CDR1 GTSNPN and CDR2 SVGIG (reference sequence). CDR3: CAWRGDRGLNEKLFF. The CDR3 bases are TGTGCCTGGAGAGGGGACAGGGGTCTTAATGAAAAACTGTTTTTT.

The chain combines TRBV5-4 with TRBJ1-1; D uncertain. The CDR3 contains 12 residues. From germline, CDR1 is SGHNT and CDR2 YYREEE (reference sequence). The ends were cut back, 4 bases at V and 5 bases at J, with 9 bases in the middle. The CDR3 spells CASSVLETEAFF. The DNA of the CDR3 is TGTGCCAGCAGCGTCCTAGAGACTGAAGCTTTCTTT.

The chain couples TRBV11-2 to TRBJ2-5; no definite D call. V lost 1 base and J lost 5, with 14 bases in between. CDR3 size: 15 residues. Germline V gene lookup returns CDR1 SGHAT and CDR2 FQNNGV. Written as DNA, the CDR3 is TGTGCCAGCAGCTTAGGGCCCACGCGCGAGGAGACCCAGTACTTC. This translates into CASSLGPTREETQYF.

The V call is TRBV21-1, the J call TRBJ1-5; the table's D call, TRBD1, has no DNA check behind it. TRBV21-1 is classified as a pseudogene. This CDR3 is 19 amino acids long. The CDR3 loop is CASSPGGAWLASENQPQHF. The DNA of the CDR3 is TGTGCCAGCAGCCCCGGTGGGGCGTGGTTGGCCTCCGAGAATCAGCCCCAGCATTTT.

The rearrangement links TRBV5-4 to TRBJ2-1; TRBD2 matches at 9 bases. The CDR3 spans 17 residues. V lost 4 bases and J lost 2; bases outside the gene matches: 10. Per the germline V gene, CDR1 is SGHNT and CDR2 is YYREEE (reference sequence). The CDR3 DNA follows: TGTGCCAGCAGCCTATCTAGTAGCGGGAGTACCTACAATGAGCAGTTCTTC. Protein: CASSLSSSGSTYNEQFF.

In DNA, the CDR3 is TGCGCCAGCAGTGAAGGCGGAGGGTACAATGAGCAGTTCTTC. It encodes CASSEGGGYNEQFF. V and J are TRBV5-1 and TRBJ2-1; a weak D match, TRBD2 (6 bases). The V gene lost 5 bases and the J gene lost 4 bases, with 13 bases spanning the gap. CDR3 length: 14 residues. Germline V lookup: CDR1 SGHRS, CDR2 YFSETQ. Complete variable domain (other parts from reference TRBV5-1 and TRBJ2-1): KAGVTQTPRYLIKTRGQQVTLSCSPISGHRSVSWYQQTPGQGLQFLFEYFSETQRNKGNFPGRFSGRQFSNSRSEMNVSTLELGDSALYLCASSEGGGYNEQFFGPGTRLTVL.

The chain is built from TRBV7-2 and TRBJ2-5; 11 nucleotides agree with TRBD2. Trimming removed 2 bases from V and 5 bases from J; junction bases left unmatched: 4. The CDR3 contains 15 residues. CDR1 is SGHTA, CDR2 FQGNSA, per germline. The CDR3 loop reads CASSLSPSGGETQYF. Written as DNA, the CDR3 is TGTGCCAGCAGCTTATCCCCTAGCGGGGGGGAGACCCAGTACTTC.

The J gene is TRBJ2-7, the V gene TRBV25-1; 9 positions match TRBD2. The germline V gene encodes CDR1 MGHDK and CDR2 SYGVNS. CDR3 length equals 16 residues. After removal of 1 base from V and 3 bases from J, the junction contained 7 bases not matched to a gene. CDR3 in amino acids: CASSESRLAGLYEQYF. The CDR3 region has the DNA TGTGCCAGCAGTGAATCGAGGCTAGCGGGGCTCTACGAGCAGTACTTC.

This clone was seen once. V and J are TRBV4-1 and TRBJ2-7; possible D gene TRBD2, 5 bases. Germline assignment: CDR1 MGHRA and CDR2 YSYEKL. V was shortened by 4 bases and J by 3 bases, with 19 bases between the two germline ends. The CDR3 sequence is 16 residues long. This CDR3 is CASSPRSGPGDYEQYF. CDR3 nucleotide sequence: TGCGCCAGCAGCCCGAGGTCTGGACCCGGGGACTACGAGCAGTACTTC.

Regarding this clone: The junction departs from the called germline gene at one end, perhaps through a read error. DNA of the CDR3: TGTGCCAGCAGTTTAGGGACGGTGGTCTTC. This translates into CASSLGTVVF. The V gene is TRBV28, the J gene TRBJ2-7; D tentatively reads TRBD1 or TRBD2 (5 bases each). Germline V CDR1 and CDR2: MDHEN, SYDVKM. CDR3 length: 10 residues.

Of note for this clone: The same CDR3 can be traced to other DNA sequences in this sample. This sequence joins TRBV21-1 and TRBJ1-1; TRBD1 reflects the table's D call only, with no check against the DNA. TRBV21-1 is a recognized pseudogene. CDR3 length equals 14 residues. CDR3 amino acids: CASSKGGLNTEAFF. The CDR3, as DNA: TGTGCCAGCAGCAAAGGGGGCTTGAACACTGAAGCTTTCTTT.